A selection of T cell receptor beta chains follows, all from one sample in a study of cytomegalovirus exposure and HLA in healthy donors. Generated by immunoSEQ multiplex PCR, the TCRdb table keeps only in-frame clones and is missing some. The sample lists around 140,000 clones; 75% to 85% were seen once. Source material: PBMCs. The receptors shown here come from a man in his forties in good health and CMV-seronegative. CDR3s leave out the opening cysteine and the closing phenylalanine or tryptophan.

CDR3aa: ASSNGQGTDTQY
v_gene: TRBV10-2
len: 12
j_gene: TRBJ2-3

CDR3aa: AWSRQQGAGTEAF
v_gene: TRBV30
len: 13
j_gene: TRBJ1-1

CDR3aa: ASSVAGPNYGYT
v_gene: TRBV9
len: 12
j_gene: TRBJ1-2

CDR3aa: SVEEGGDTQY
v_gene: TRBV29-1
len: 10
j_gene: TRBJ2-3

CDR3aa: ASSNGLSTDTQY
v_gene: TRBV19
len: 12
j_gene: TRBJ2-3

CDR3aa: ASSLLTGGNQPQH
v_gene: TRBV27
len: 13
j_gene: TRBJ1-5

CDR3aa: ASSPGPGELF
v_gene: TRBV27
len: 10
j_gene: TRBJ2-2

CDR3aa: ASSSRQGNEQF
v_gene: TRBV7-9
len: 11
j_gene: TRBJ2-1

CDR3aa: ASSHPGIQETQY
v_gene: TRBV14
len: 12
j_gene: TRBJ2-5

CDR3aa: AWITGQADGYT
v_gene: TRBV30
len: 11
j_gene: TRBJ1-2

CDR3aa: ASSGLAGSYETQY
v_gene: TRBV2
len: 13
j_gene: TRBJ2-5

CDR3aa: ASSLAQAMLYGYT
v_gene: TRBV7-9
len: 13
j_gene: TRBJ1-2

CDR3aa: ASSFGTGFN
v_gene: TRBV28
len: 9
j_gene: TRBJ2-4

CDR3aa: ASSPSGDRRNQPQH
v_gene: TRBV28
len: 14
j_gene: TRBJ1-5

CDR3aa: ASSLERSTDTQY
v_gene: TRBV5-4
len: 12
j_gene: TRBJ2-3

CDR3aa: ASSLGGTRSGANVLT
v_gene: TRBV7-7
len: 15
j_gene: TRBJ2-6

CDR3aa: ASSLEAGTEAF
v_gene: TRBV11-3
len: 11
j_gene: TRBJ1-1

CDR3aa: ASGPGLSSYEQY
v_gene: TRBV9
len: 12
j_gene: TRBJ2-7

CDR3aa: SVEEAYEQY
v_gene: TRBV29-1
len: 9
j_gene: TRBJ2-7

CDR3aa: ASSRDRGQETQY
v_gene: TRBV7-2
len: 12
j_gene: TRBJ2-5

CDR3aa: ASSLGTGAYSEQY
v_gene: TRBV5-1
len: 13
j_gene: NA

CDR3aa: ASSLVIGDSNQPQH
v_gene: TRBV7-8
len: 14
j_gene: TRBJ1-5

CDR3aa: ASSLAGGQETQY
v_gene: TRBV18
len: 12
j_gene: TRBJ2-5

CDR3aa: ASSLAPGQGEQY
v_gene: TRBV11-3
len: 12
j_gene: TRBJ2-3

CDR3aa: AISESNYDYT
v_gene: TRBV10-3
len: 10
j_gene: TRBJ1-2

CDR3aa: ASSGKGGDSNTGELF
v_gene: TRBV2
len: 15
j_gene: TRBJ2-2

CDR3aa: ASSSIGTGGPYGYT
v_gene: TRBV5-1
len: 14
j_gene: TRBJ1-2

CDR3aa: ASSLAGSGEQF
v_gene: TRBV5-4
len: 11
j_gene: TRBJ2-1

CDR3aa: ASRQGYTDTQY
v_gene: TRBV6-4
len: 11
j_gene: TRBJ2-3

CDR3aa: ASSLRGREDTEAF
v_gene: TRBV5-5
len: 13
j_gene: TRBJ1-1

CDR3aa: ASSPGTGATGNTIY
v_gene: TRBV9
len: 14
j_gene: TRBJ1-3

CDR3aa: ASSPIDRSNQPQH
v_gene: TRBV28
len: 13
j_gene: TRBJ1-5

CDR3aa: ASSEALGGGNSPLH
v_gene: TRBV2
len: 14
j_gene: TRBJ1-6